The source of this TCR beta chain is a study of cytomegalovirus exposure and HLA in healthy donors. Concerning this clone itself: Its specificity is not known.

The PCR was carried out with 60 Vbeta primers and 13 Jbeta primers. Method: immunoSEQ multiplex PCR; TCRdb's copy keeps in-frame clones and lacks some. Across around 60,000 clones, the top ten clones capture around 5.3% of the sample. This CDR3 is built from 15 residues. The V gene's germline CDR1 is SQVTM and CDR2 ANQGSEA. V lost 3 bases to trimming and J lost 2 bases; unmatched junction nucleotides: 6. Study-wide points: CMV serostatus alone was available as immune exposure information.

V and J are TRBV29-1 and TRBJ1-2; 10 bases match TRBD1. The sequence was collected from a man aged 30 to 45 in good health and CMV-seropositive. Sequenced input: PBMCs. The CDR3 DNA is TGCAGCGTTGATGCTCGGACAGGGGGGAACTATGGCTACACCTTC. Amino acids: CSVDARTGGNYGYTF.